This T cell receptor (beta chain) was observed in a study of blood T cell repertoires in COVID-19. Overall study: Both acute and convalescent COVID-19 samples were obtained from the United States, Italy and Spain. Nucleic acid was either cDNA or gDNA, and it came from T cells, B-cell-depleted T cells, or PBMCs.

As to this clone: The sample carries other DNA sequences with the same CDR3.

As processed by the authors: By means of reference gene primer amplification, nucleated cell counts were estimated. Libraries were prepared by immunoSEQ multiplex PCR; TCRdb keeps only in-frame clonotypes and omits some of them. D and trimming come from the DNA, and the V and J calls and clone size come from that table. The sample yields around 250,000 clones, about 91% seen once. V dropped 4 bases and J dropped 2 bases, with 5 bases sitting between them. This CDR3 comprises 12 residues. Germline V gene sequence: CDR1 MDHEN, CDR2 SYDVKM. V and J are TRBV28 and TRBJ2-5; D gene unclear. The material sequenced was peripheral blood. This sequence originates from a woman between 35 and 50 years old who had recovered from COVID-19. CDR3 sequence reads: CASSSGQETQYF. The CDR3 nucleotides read TGTGCCAGCAGTTCGGGTCAAGAGACCCAGTACTTC.